This entry lists 17 T cell receptor beta chains sequenced from one sample in a study of OX40 agonist ivuxolimab in advanced cancers. The protocol was immunoSEQ multiplex PCR, while the TCRdb copy is restricted to in-frame clones and leaves out a portion. The data show around 92,000 clones, less than 95% seen once. Source: CD4+ or CD8+ T cells sorted from blood, taken in a trial of the OX40 agonist ivuxolimab. These receptors were collected from an adult with an advanced solid tumor such as melanoma, head and neck, liver or kidney cancer.

This sequence joins TRBV27 and TRBJ1-1; no reliable D call. CDR3 length: 16 amino acids. The V end was cut by 5 bases, the J end by 0 bases, with 16 bases between. Germline CDR1 reads MNHEY; CDR2 reads SMNVEV (reference sequence). The CDR3 DNA reads TGTGCCAGCAGTCCATCGGGAGTACTTTTGAACACTGAAGCTTTCTTT. As protein: CASSPSGVLLNTEAFF.

This chain joins TRBV4-3 and TRBJ2-6, with a tentative D call TRBD1 (5 bases). V was trimmed by 5 bases and J by 1 base, leaving 9 bases between them. This CDR3 spans 15 amino acids. Germline V gene data show CDR1 as LGHNA and CDR2 as YSLEER. DNA for the CDR3: TGCGCCAGCAGCTCTGACAGTTCTGGGGCCAACGTCCTGACTTTC. Its translation: CASSSDSSGANVLTF.

The V gene is TRBV7-8, the J gene TRBJ1-1; 9 bases are a match to TRBD1. This CDR3 region has 19 residues. With 5 bases clipped from V and 1 base from J, the junction kept 17 bases outside the gene matches. Germline lookup yields CDR1 SGHVS and CDR2 FQNEAQ. CDR3 amino acids: CASSPRTGVKVGANTEAFF. The CDR3 coding sequence is TGTGCCAGCAGCCCTCGGACAGGGGTAAAGGTGGGTGCGAACACTGAAGCTTTCTTT. Drawing the rest from reference TRBV7-8 and TRBJ1-1, the complete variable domain is GAGVSQSPRYKVAKRGQDVALRCDPISGHVSLFWYQQALGQGPEFLTYFQNEAQLDKSGLPSDRFFAERPEGSVSTLKIQRTQQEDSAVYLCASSPRTGVKVGANTEAFFGQGTRLTVV.

The chain links TRBV19 to TRBJ1-5; TRBD1 matches at 8 bases. V lost 7 bases and J lost 5; bases outside the gene matches: 4. The CDR3 contains 13 residues. Germline V gene sequence: CDR1 LNHDA, CDR2 SQIVND (reference sequence). For the CDR3, the DNA is TGTGCCAGTAAAGGGACAGGTTATCAGCCCCAGCATTTT. Translation gives CASKGTGYQPQHF.

This chain links TRBV7-9 with TRBJ2-1; 7 nucleotides agree with TRBD2. Per the germline V gene, CDR1 is SEHNR and CDR2 is FQNEAQ (reference sequence). V shed 4 bases and J 7 bases; nucleotides not matched to a gene: 7. The CDR3 covers 14 residues. CDR3 sequence (DNA): TGTGCCAGCAGCTCCCGCGGGGGAAGGAATGAGCAGTTCTTC. Protein sequence: CASSSRGGRNEQFF.

This chain connects TRBV27 to TRBJ2-7; D ambiguous. The V end lost 2 bases, the J end lost 4 bases, and 15 bases lay between the germline ends. This CDR3 is 15 amino acids long. CDR1 is MNHEY and CDR2 is SMNVEV in the germline V gene (reference sequence). This CDR3 is CASSLLGNGPYEQYF. CDR3 coding DNA: TGTGCCAGCAGTTTACTGGGGAATGGACCTTACGAGCAGTACTTC.

DNA for the CDR3: TGTGCCACCGAGAACCAGGGGGACGGCTACACCTTC. As protein: CATENQGDGYTF. The chain couples TRBV28 to TRBJ1-2; 7 bases match TRBD1. CDR1 MDHEN and CDR2 SYDVKM come from the germline V gene. Losses at the gene ends were 10 bases for V and 8 bases for J; bases not matched to a gene: 10. The CDR3 runs 12 residues.

The chain links TRBV5-4 to TRBJ2-3; unclear D gene. This CDR3 region has 12 residues. CDR1 and CDR2 (germline): SGHNT, YYREEE (reference sequence). V shed 2 bases and J shed 4 bases, with 5 bases lying between them. The CDR3 DNA reads TGTGCCAGCAGCTTAATCGCAGATACGCAGTATTTT. Translation: CASSLIADTQYF.

This clone was found once. The V gene is TRBV6-5, the J gene TRBJ2-1, with 9 positions matching TRBD1. The germline CDR1 and CDR2 sequences are MNHEY and SVGAGI. There are 15 residues in the CDR3. The V gene end was trimmed by 5 bases and the J gene end by 8 bases; junction bases not matched to a gene: 10. CDR3 amino acids: CASSTDRGWGDEQFF. CDR3 coding DNA: TGTGCCAGCAGTACCGACAGGGGGTGGGGCGATGAGCAGTTCTTC.

This sequence joins TRBV11-3 and TRBJ2-1; a possible D gene is TRBD2 (5 bases). This CDR3 is built from 16 residues. The V gene lost 1 base and the J gene lost 0 bases, with 10 bases spanning the gap. Germline V gene lookup returns CDR1 SGHNT and CDR2 YENEEA. This chain's CDR3 is CASSLGGSYSYNEQFF. As DNA, the CDR3 is TGTGCCAGCAGCTTAGGAGGGTCGTACTCCTACAATGAGCAGTTCTTC. The whole variable domain, remainder taken from reference TRBV11-3 and TRBJ2-1, is EAGVVQSPRYKIIEKKQPVAFWCNPISGHNTLYWYLQNLGQGPELLIRYENEEAVDDSQLPKDRFSAERLKGVDSTLKIQPAELGDSAVYLCASSLGGSYSYNEQFFGPGTRLTVL.

The chain uses TRBV5-8 and TRBJ2-3; tentative D call: TRBD2 (6 bases). The ends were cut back, 5 bases at V and 4 bases at J, with 14 bases in the middle. This CDR3 region has 14 residues. Germline CDR1 reads SGHTS; CDR2 reads YDEGEE. CDR3 region: CASRGGLASDTQYF. The CDR3 DNA follows: TGTGCCAGCAGGGGGGGACTTGCCTCAGATACGCAGTATTTT.

This clone has just a few counts. The chain uses TRBV19 and TRBJ2-7, with 7 bases aligning to TRBD1. V lost 3 bases to trimming and J lost 3 bases; unmatched junction nucleotides: 5. The CDR3 is made up of 14 amino acids. CDR1 LNHDA and CDR2 SQIVND come from the germline V gene (reference sequence). The CDR3 loop reads CASSMGRQGYEQYF. CDR3 in DNA: TGTGCCAGTAGTATGGGTAGACAGGGCTACGAGCAGTACTTC.

This chain connects TRBV27 to TRBJ1-2, with a weak D call TRBD1 (6 bases). V gave up 3 bases and J gave up 7 bases, with 15 bases separating them. Germline V gene lookup returns CDR1 MNHEY and CDR2 SMNVEV (reference sequence). The CDR3 totals 14 residues. DNA of the CDR3: TGTGCCAGCAGTTTGTGGGCAGGGGCAAGTGGCTACACCTTC. Encoded protein: CASSLWAGASGYTF.

V usage is TRBV2 and J usage is TRBJ2-7, with D possibly being TRBD2 (5 bases). Trimming shortened V by 3 bases and J by 6 bases, and 6 bases separated the two germline ends. Germline V gene lookup returns CDR1 SNHLY and CDR2 FYNNEI. The CDR3 is 11 residues long. The CDR3 DNA follows: TGTGCCAGCAGTGAGAGGGTCGAGCAGTACTTC. Translating it yields CASSERVEQYF.

The chain combines TRBV28 with TRBJ1-6; the match to TRBD1 covers 10 bases. CDR3 length equals 16 residues. The V segment lost 2 bases and the J segment 8 bases; nucleotides outside the gene matches: 6. Germline V gene sequence: CDR1 MDHEN, CDR2 SYDVKM. Here the CDR3 reads CASSLGRTGGDSPLHF. The DNA of the CDR3 is TGTGCCAGCAGTTTAGGGAGGACAGGGGGTGATTCACCCCTCCACTTT.

Only one count was recorded for this clone. The genes are TRBV5-1 and TRBJ2-5, with D possibly TRBD2 on 7 matching bases. CDR3 length: 16 amino acids. Trimming removed 4 bases from V and 7 bases from J, with 23 bases in between. Germline V CDR1 and CDR2: SGHRS, YFSETQ. The CDR3 coding sequence is TGCGCCAGCAGCCCTCCCCCCGGGGGGCGCATGGCGACCCAGTACTTC. Protein sequence: CASSPPPGGRMATQYF.

The CDR3 nucleotides are TGTGCCAGCCGCCCTGGTGATAATGAAAAACTGTTTTTT. Protein product: CASRPGDNEKLFF. This chain links TRBV6-5 with TRBJ1-4; D is uncertain. V shed 8 bases and J shed 4 bases, with 11 bases lying between them. This CDR3 region has 13 residues. CDR1 is MNHEY, CDR2 SVGAGI, per germline.